Each of the 13 T cell receptor beta chains below was sequenced from the same sample in a study of shared clonotypes between healthy human individuals. Assay: immunoSEQ multiplex PCR; the TCRdb copy retains only in-frame clones and omits some. This table has under 1,900,000 clones, approximately 98.5% appearing once. The source material was naive CD4+ T cells sorted from blood. This sample's subset: CD45RA+ positively selected. Receptors originate from a man aged 25-45 years in good health.

The genes are TRBV10-1 and TRBJ2-7; 8 bases match TRBD1. This CDR3 has 15 amino acids. V was pared by 3 bases and J by 2 bases, with 6 bases of the junction left unmatched. Per the germline V gene, CDR1 is WNHNN and CDR2 is SYGVQD (reference sequence). Here the CDR3 reads CASSDPGTGTYEQYF. CDR3 nucleotide sequence: TGCGCCAGCAGTGACCCCGGGACAGGAACCTACGAGCAGTACTTC.

The CDR3 DNA is TGCAGCGTTGAAGATGATAAGAAGCGGGAGGGCTACGAGCAGTACTTC. It specifies CSVEDDKKREGYEQYF. The genes are TRBV29-1 and TRBJ2-7; TRBD2 aligns across 10 bases. V was clipped by 0 bases and J by 3 bases; unmatched bases: 8. In germline, CDR1 is SQVTM, CDR2 ANQGSEA. The CDR3 runs 16 residues.

This clone was seen only once. The V call is TRBV5-1, the J call TRBJ2-2; 8 bases align to TRBD1. V lost 4 bases and J lost 4; bases outside the gene matches: 21. In germline, CDR1 is SGHRS, CDR2 YFSETQ. CDR3 size: 20 residues. The CDR3 DNA sequence: TGCGCCAGCAGCCCTACGGCCCGGGACAGGAACCCCCGGCGCACCGGGGAGCTGTTTTTT. Protein product: CASSPTARDRNPRRTGELFF.

The chain uses TRBV11-3 and TRBJ2-1; D ambiguous. Per the germline V gene, CDR1 is SGHNT and CDR2 is YENEEA. The V end lost 0 bases, the J end lost 5 bases, and 8 bases lay between the germline ends. This CDR3 spans 14 amino acids. The CDR3 coding sequence is TGTGCCAGCAGCTTAGAAGGGCCTAACAATGAGCAGTTCTTC. This translates into CASSLEGPNNEQFF.

The chain recombines TRBV5-1 with TRBJ2-3; TRBD2 agrees at 7 bases. Trimming cost V 4 bases and J 4 bases; bases outside gene matches: 9. Germline V lookup: CDR1 SGHRS, CDR2 YFSETQ. This CDR3 contains 15 residues. CDR3 DNA sequence: TGCGCCAGCAGCATAACCCCGGGAGGCTCAGATACGCAGTATTTT. Residues: CASSITPGGSDTQYF.

As regards this clone: Other DNA sequences in the sample encode the same CDR3. The V and J genes are TRBV28 and TRBJ2-7, with 7 bases fitting TRBD1. The CDR3 sequence is 12 residues long. V gave up 5 bases and J gave up 7 bases; unmatched junction bases: 5. The germline V gene has CDR1 MDHEN and CDR2 SYDVKM. CDR3 residues: CASSRQGWEQYF. CDR3 coding DNA: TGTGCCAGCAGTCGACAGGGTTGGGAGCAGTACTTC.

The genes are TRBV10-3 and TRBJ2-1; 13 bases line up with TRBD2. The CDR3 contains 14 residues. Germline CDR1 ENHRY, CDR2 SYGVKD. The trim removed 9 bases at V and 7 bases at J, leaving 6 bases unmatched. The DNA of the CDR3 is TGTGCCATTGGACTAGCGGGAGTTTCTAATGAGCAGTTCTTC. Translating it yields CAIGLAGVSNEQFF.

J is TRBJ2-3 and V is TRBV5-1, with D possibly being TRBD1 (6 bases). Trimming stripped 4 bases from V and 0 bases from J, with 15 bases between. CDR3 length: 16 amino acids. From germline, CDR1 is SGHRS and CDR2 YFSETQ. The CDR3 spells CASSPTGISSTDTQYF. CDR3 bases: TGCGCCAGCAGCCCGACAGGTATTTCTAGCACAGATACGCAGTATTTT.

The chain recombines TRBV18 with TRBJ1-1; the D is unclear. This CDR3 has 13 residues. Trimming left V 2 bases short and J 10 bases short, with 14 bases between. Germline CDR1 is KGHSH and CDR2 is LQKENI. The CDR3 DNA reads as TGTGCCAGCTCACCATTACAGTCTGGTGTAGCTTTCTTT. This codes for CASSPLQSGVAFF.

J is TRBJ1-3 and V is TRBV30, with D hard to call. Germline V lookup: CDR1 GTSNPN, CDR2 SVGIG (reference sequence). The length of the CDR3 is 16 residues. V dropped 1 base and J dropped 0 bases, with 13 bases sitting between them. The CDR3 is CAWSGLGGFSGNTIYF. CDR3 bases: TGTGCCTGGAGTGGCTTGGGAGGGTTCTCTGGAAACACCATATATTTT.

The CDR3 is CASSLAANTEAFF. The CDR3 DNA sequence: TGTGCCAGCAGCTTGGCTGCGAACACTGAAGCTTTCTTT. The rearrangement uses TRBV5-8 and TRBJ1-1; unclear D gene. The CDR3 sequence is 13 residues long. The germline CDR1 and CDR2 sequences are SGHTS and YDEGEE. Trimming cost V 0 bases and J 1 base, with 4 bases left between them.

This clone was detected once. The chain is built from TRBV5-4 and TRBJ1-2, with a weak D call TRBD1 (6 bases). Germline V lookup: CDR1 SGHNT, CDR2 YYREEE (reference sequence). The length of the CDR3 is 15 residues. V was trimmed by 2 bases and J by 8 bases, leaving 19 bases between them. The DNA of the CDR3 is TGTGCCAGCAGCTTTATTAGGGGGGCAAATAGAGGCTACACCTTC. Residues: CASSFIRGANRGYTF.

V and J are TRBV18 and TRBJ2-7, with 12 bases fitting TRBD1. The V gene end was trimmed by 3 bases and the J gene end by 7 bases; junction bases not matched to a gene: 7. The V gene's germline CDR1 is KGHSH and CDR2 LQKENI. The CDR3 length is 15 residues. CDR3 protein: CASSPPGQGADEQYF. The CDR3, as DNA: TGTGCCAGCTCACCCCCGGGACAGGGGGCGGATGAGCAGTACTTC. The full variable domain, rest sourced from reference TRBV18 and TRBJ2-7, is NAGVMQNPRHLVRRRGQEARLRCSPMKGHSHVYWYRQLPEEGLKFMVYLQKENIIDESGMPKERFSAEFPKEGPSILRIQQVVRGDSAAYFCASSPPGQGADEQYFGPGTRLTVT.